The 8 T cell receptor beta chains in this list originate from one sample, sequenced in a study of tumor-infiltrating lymphocytes in oesophageal squamous cell carcinoma (dated by TCRdb to the mid-2010s). Library method: PCR. Instrument used: Illumina HiSeq 2000. TCRdb trimmed public reads at Q25 via fastp, called clones via MiXCR and kept in-frame beta chains. Each entry merges the rows of one CDR3 protein and shows their most common DNA and genes. The sample data list approximately 13,000 distinct CDR3 sequences, and less than 65% of these were observed just once. About 37% of the sample comes from the top ten. Sequencing input: esophageal tumor tissue. Receptors were obtained from a male donor with esophageal squamous cell carcinoma.

CDR3 sequence (DNA): TGTGCCAGCAGTGGTCCTAGCACAGATACGCAGTATTTT. Its translation: CASSGPSTDTQYF. The chain employs TRBV7-9 and TRBJ2-3; D not resolved. The V and J ends lost 6 bases and 0 bases respectively, with 7 bases between them. Germline assignment: CDR1 SEHNR and CDR2 FQNEAQ (reference sequence). The CDR3 runs 13 residues.

Turning to this clonotype: The junction and the germline gene differ at one end; a read error may be behind it. The V call is TRBV6-1, the J call TRBJ1-6; D call uncertain. This CDR3 has 12 residues. Per germline, CDR1 MNHNS and CDR2 SASEGT. In DNA, the CDR3 is TGTGCCAGCAGTGACGGTGCCTACGAGCAGTACTTT. Its translation is CASSDGAYEQYF.

This clonotype showed up many times. This chain uses TRBV5-4 with TRBJ2-2; D is undetermined. The V end lost 7 bases, the J end lost 7 bases, and 8 bases lay between the germline ends. The V gene's germline CDR1 is SGHNT and CDR2 YYREEE (reference sequence). The CDR3 is 11 residues long. CDR3 coding DNA: TGTGCCAGCGGCTACAACGGGGAGCTGTTTTTT. Protein: CASGYNGELFF.

This clonotype was counted between two and nine times. The chain employs TRBV7-2 and TRBJ2-5; 11 nucleotides line up with TRBD2. Germline CDR1 reads SGHTA; CDR2 reads FQGNSA. Trimming removed 1 base from V and 2 bases from J; junction bases left unmatched: 6. The CDR3 is made up of 17 amino acids. CDR3 in amino acids: CASSLGGSGRVQETQYF. CDR3 in DNA: TGTGCCAGCAGCTTAGGCGGTAGCGGGAGGGTTCAAGAGACCCAGTACTTC.

The chain recombines TRBV7-2 with TRBJ2-1, with D possibly matching TRBD1 (6 bases). Germline V gene sequence: CDR1 SGHTA, CDR2 FQGNSA. This CDR3 is 12 amino acids long. V was clipped by 4 bases and J by 13 bases, with 14 bases between them. The CDR3 protein is CASSSQGFIQFF. The CDR3 DNA follows: TGTGCCAGCAGCTCACAGGGTTTCATTCAGTTCTTC.

The rearrangement links TRBV7-2 to TRBJ2-5, with D perhaps matching TRBD1 (7 bases). Gene TRBJ2-7 matches the end of the DNA better, so the J call may be wrong. CDR1 and CDR2 (germline): SGHTA, FQGNSA. The CDR3 has 15 amino acids. The CDR3 nucleotides read TGTGCCAGCAGCTCTACGGACAGGAGGGGTTCCGAGCAGTACTTC. Translation: CASSSTDRRGSEQYF.

This sequence joins TRBV7-1 and TRBJ2-7, with D perhaps being TRBD1 or TRBD2 (5 bases each). TRBV7-1 is an ORF; its function is uncertain. V was clipped by 5 bases and J by 13 bases, with 15 bases between them. The CDR3 has 11 amino acids. CDR3 sequence reads: CASSLPGTFYF. DNA for the CDR3: TGTGCCAGCAGCCTCCCCGGGACGTTTTACTTC.

This chain uses TRBV5-1 with TRBJ2-5; D is uncertain. The assigned J gene may be wrong: the sequence end matches TRBJ2-1 better. Germline lookup yields CDR1 SGHRS and CDR2 YFSETQ. The CDR3 consists of 13 residues. CDR3 DNA sequence: TGCGCCAGCAGCTTGAGGCTTTACAATGAGCAGTTCTTC. As protein: CASSLRLYNEQFF.